The entry that follows covers one TCR beta chain sequence. What it binds is unknown. Treatment here: 19 received Ad26.COV2.S at low or high dose, single or two shots; about 5 received placebo; per-sample allocation not given. The samples were gathered on day 63 after the first injection of vaccine or placebo. Wuhan-strain spike was delivered by a replication-incompetent Ad26 vector. The data stem from a study of Ad26.COV2.S vaccination and SARS-CoV-2 variants. Overall study context: Into the muscle, Ad26.COV2.S was dosed once or twice, 56 days apart.

The V end was cut by 8 bases, the J end by 10 bases, with 16 bases between. This CDR3 has 12 residues. Germline lookup yields CDR1 MDHEN and CDR2 SYDVKM. Study conclusions and caveats: Reportedly, spike-specific CD8+ and CD4+ T cell responses achieved substantial breadth once vaccination had taken place. Ad26.COV2.S recipients had broader spike-specific TCRs (P = 0.0014).

Assay: immunoSEQ multiplex PCR; the TCRdb copy retains only in-frame clones and omits some. The table has hundreds of thousands of clones, 70% to 90% seen once. This receptor was obtained from a person aged 18-65 years who received the Ad26.COV2.S COVID-19 vaccine or a placebo. Material: peripheral blood, obtained in a trial of Ad26.COV2.S vaccine versus placebo. The chain combines TRBV28 with TRBJ2-3; TRBD2 is a possible D gene (6 bases). Here the CDR3 reads CASSDRRGAQYF. DNA of the CDR3: TGTGCCAGCTCCGATAGGAGGGGAGCGCAGTATTTT.